The 30 T cell receptor beta chains listed next were all sequenced from one sample in a study of cytotoxic CD8 clonotypes in ibrutinib-treated CLL. The method was immunoSEQ multiplex PCR; TCRdb's version includes in-frame clones alone and lacks a portion of them. The sample has 250,000 to 350,000 clones, around 77% seen once. This sample comprised PBMCs, obtained at disease progression, from a patient treated with ibrutinib. Every receptor here comes from a human donor with chronic lymphocytic leukemia.

This clone has just one count. This chain connects TRBV5-1 to TRBJ2-7; 7 nucleotides match TRBD1. The CDR3 has 14 residues. The germline V gene encodes CDR1 SGHRS and CDR2 YFSETQ. The V segment lost 3 bases and the J segment 0 bases; nucleotides outside the gene matches: 3. In DNA form, the CDR3 reads TGCGCCAGCAGCTACAGGGGAAGCTCCTACGAGCAGTACTTC. The encoded protein is CASSYRGSSYEQYF.

J is TRBJ2-7 and V is TRBV29-1; 9 bases fit TRBD2. Germline V gene sequence: CDR1 SQVTM, CDR2 ANQGSEA. The CDR3 length is 12 residues. J gave up 7 bases and V 4 bases, and 5 bases lay outside the gene matches. As DNA, the CDR3 is TGCAGCGTTGGTCAGAGCGGGGGGGAGCAGTACTTC. This gives the protein CSVGQSGGEQYF.

This chain links TRBV19 with TRBJ1-2; 9 bases align to TRBD1. There are 16 residues in the CDR3. V lost 6 bases, J lost 3 bases, and 11 bases stayed unmatched. The germline CDR1 and CDR2 sequences are LNHDA and SQIVND (reference sequence). The CDR3 spells CASRARDRETDYGYTF. CDR3 DNA sequence: TGTGCCAGTAGAGCCCGGGACAGGGAAACGGACTATGGCTACACCTTC. Combining the CDR3 with reference TRBV19 and TRBJ1-2 gives the whole variable domain DGGITQSPKYLFRKEGQNVTLSCEQNLNHDAMYWYRQDPGQGLRLIYYSQIVNDFQKGDIAEGYSVSREKKESFPLTVTSAQKNPTAFYLCASRARDRETDYGYTFGSGTRLTVV.

The V call is TRBV13, the J call TRBJ2-7; 7 bases are shared with TRBD2. The CDR3 runs to 14 residues. V gave up 6 bases and J gave up 4 bases; unmatched junction bases: 9. Germline V gene lookup returns CDR1 PRHDT and CDR2 FYEKMQ (reference sequence). CDR3 nucleotides: TGTGCCAGCAGTAAGGCCCAGGGAGGGTACGAGCAGTACTTC. Translated, it gives CASSKAQGGYEQYF.

This chain links TRBV7-3 with TRBJ2-7; possible D gene TRBD1, 6 bases. CDR3 length: 15 amino acids. CDR1 and CDR2 (germline): SGHTA, FQGTGA. Trimming removed 2 bases from V and 7 bases from J, with 18 bases in between. In DNA form, the CDR3 reads TGTGCCAGCAGCTTACTGGACAGTCGTGCCTGTGAGCAGTACTTC. This encodes CASSLLDSRACEQYF.

The V call is TRBV2, the J call TRBJ2-1; D gene uncertain. Germline assignment: CDR1 SNHLY and CDR2 FYNNEI. CDR3 length: 14 residues. Trimming stripped 8 bases from V and 3 bases from J, with 14 bases between. For the CDR3, the DNA is TGTGCCAGCTACATTGGGTCCGTCTACAATGAGCAGTTCTTC. Translated: CASYIGSVYNEQFF.

The chain couples TRBV4-3 to TRBJ2-5, with 8 nucleotides matching TRBD1. V lost 1 base, J lost 2 bases, and 12 bases stayed unmatched. This CDR3 contains 18 residues. Germline CDR1 and CDR2: LGHNA and YSLEER. CDR3: CASSQVWSGGGAQETQYF. The CDR3 coding sequence is TGCGCCAGCAGCCAAGTATGGTCAGGGGGCGGCGCACAAGAGACCCAGTACTTC.

The chain has TRBV29-1 and TRBJ1-2; D is perhaps TRBD1 (5 bases). The CDR3 loop spans 13 amino acids. V dropped 3 bases and J dropped 11 bases, with 19 bases sitting between them. The germline V gene encodes CDR1 SQVTM and CDR2 ANQGSEA. This CDR3 is CSVDFVGALGYTF. DNA for the CDR3: TGCAGCGTTGACTTTGTAGGGGCCCTGGGGTACACCTTC.

The rearrangement uses TRBV7-2 and TRBJ1-1, with 7 bases matching TRBD1. CDR3 size: 16 residues. Per germline, CDR1 SGHTA and CDR2 FQGNSA. V lost 2 bases, J lost 4 bases, and 10 bases stayed unmatched. CDR3 nucleotide sequence: TGTGCCAGCAGCTTAAATTCCGCGGACAGGAGCACTGAAGCTTTCTTT. Its protein is CASSLNSADRSTEAFF.

The chain recombines TRBV2 with TRBJ1-2, with 7 bases fitting TRBD1. The CDR3 is made up of 14 amino acids. Germline trimming cut 4 bases from V and 2 bases from J; bases unmatched to any gene: 4. Germline CDR1 and CDR2: SNHLY and FYNNEI. The CDR3 nucleotides read TGTGCCAGCAGTGGAGACAGGGTAAACTATGGCTACACCTTC. Translation: CASSGDRVNYGYTF.

This clone was recorded once. The CDR3 coding sequence is TGTGCCACCAGCAGAGTAGAGCGGGAGTGGAGTGTAAATGAGCAGTTCTTC. Amino acid sequence: CATSRVEREWSVNEQFF. The V call is TRBV15, the J call TRBJ2-1; 8 bases match TRBD2. V was clipped by 1 base and J by 7 bases; unmatched bases: 12. Per the germline V gene, CDR1 is LNHNV and CDR2 is YYDKDF (reference sequence). The CDR3 covers 17 residues. Variable domain in full (rest from reference TRBV15 and TRBJ2-1): DAMVIQNPRYQVTQFGKPVTLSCSQTLNHNVMYWYQQKSSQAPKLLFHYYDKDFNNEADTPDNFQSRRPNTSFCFLDIRSPGLGDTAMYLCATSRVEREWSVNEQFFGPGTRLTVL.

This chain joins TRBV6-5 and TRBJ1-2; the match to TRBD1 covers 8 bases. This CDR3 is built from 12 residues. Trimming took 5 bases from V and 6 from J; bases not matched to a gene: 2. Per germline, CDR1 MNHEY and CDR2 SVGAGI. The CDR3 nucleotides are TGTGCCAGCAGTAAGGACAGGGATGGCTACACCTTC. This codes for CASSKDRDGYTF.

The chain employs TRBV9 and TRBJ2-3; a weak D match, TRBD1 (5 bases). The V and J ends lost 0 bases and 1 base respectively, with 12 bases between them. Germline assignment: CDR1 SGDLS and CDR2 YYNGEE. The CDR3 is 16 residues long. In nucleotides, the CDR3 is TGTGCCAGCAGCGTAGGCTCAGGGAAAGGCACAGATACGCAGTATTTT. This gives the protein CASSVGSGKGTDTQYF.

The chain has TRBV15 and TRBJ2-7; 8 positions agree with TRBD2. The CDR3 loop spans 12 amino acids. J gave up 7 bases and V 5 bases, and 4 bases lay outside the gene matches. Germline V gene lookup returns CDR1 LNHNV and CDR2 YYDKDF (reference sequence). The CDR3 DNA reads as TGTGCCACCAGCGTTAGCGGGACGGAGCAGTACTTC. It specifies CATSVSGTEQYF.

V and J are TRBV4-1 and TRBJ2-7, with D maybe TRBD1 (5 bases). V was shortened by 0 bases and J by 2 bases, with 14 bases between the two germline ends. Germline V gene sequence: CDR1 MGHRA, CDR2 YSYEKL. This CDR3 contains 16 residues. The chain's CDR3 is CASSQDPAGLPYEQYF. CDR3 sequence (DNA): TGCGCCAGCAGCCAAGATCCGGCAGGGCTTCCCTACGAGCAGTACTTC.

The V call is TRBV6-5, the J call TRBJ2-3; D is perhaps TRBD1 or TRBD2 (6 bases each). The CDR3 contains 13 residues. V lost 6 bases to trimming and J lost 12 bases, with 19 bases between them. Germline loops: CDR1 MNHEY, CDR2 SVGAGI. The CDR3 region is CASREGGGTRQYF. The CDR3 region has the DNA TGTGCCAGCAGAGAGGGAGGAGGGACAAGACAGTATTTT.

The chain joins TRBV6-5 to TRBJ2-7, with D perhaps assigned TRBD1 or TRBD2 (5 bases each). Deletions cut 5 bases from V and 5 bases from J, with 13 bases between. This CDR3 has 13 residues. Germline V gene sequence: CDR1 MNHEY, CDR2 SVGAGI. The CDR3 coding sequence is TGTGCCAGCAGTCATATAGGGACCCACGAGCAGTACTTC. It encodes CASSHIGTHEQYF.

The chain joins TRBV9 to TRBJ2-3; 7 positions agree with TRBD2. The CDR3 is 17 residues long. Germline V gene sequence: CDR1 SGDLS, CDR2 YYNGEE. V shed 0 bases, J shed 6 bases, and the junction held 13 bases outside the gene matches. For the CDR3, the DNA is TGTGCCAGCAGCGTAGCTACGATGAGCGGGCGGGGGGATACGCAGTATTTT. Amino acids: CASSVATMSGRGDTQYF.

The V call is TRBV18, the J call TRBJ2-7; D is undetermined. The CDR3 length is 14 residues. V lost 4 bases and J lost 6, with 16 bases in between. Looked up from germline, CDR1 is KGHSH and CDR2 is LQKENI. The CDR3 loop is CASSLGTTPREQYF. The CDR3 nucleotides read TGTGCCAGCTCACTTGGCACTACCCCCCGCGAGCAGTACTTC.

The V gene is TRBV15, the J gene TRBJ2-1; the D gene is possibly TRBD2 (5 bases). V lost 1 base, J lost 1 base, and 14 bases lay in between. The CDR3 runs to 17 residues. Germline CDR1 is LNHNV and CDR2 is YYDKDF (reference sequence). CDR3: CATSRVGKLQSYNEQFF. The CDR3 DNA sequence: TGTGCCACCAGCAGAGTCGGGAAACTCCAGTCCTACAATGAGCAGTTCTTC.

The chain joins TRBV7-2 to TRBJ1-1, with 7 bases fitting TRBD1. The V segment lost 4 bases and the J segment 4 bases; nucleotides outside the gene matches: 9. Per germline, CDR1 SGHTA and CDR2 FQGNSA. CDR3 length: 15 amino acids. The CDR3 reads CASSYLGGAVTEAFF. The CDR3 bases are TGTGCCAGCAGCTATTTAGGGGGCGCGGTCACTGAAGCTTTCTTT.

This clone was observed a few times. J is TRBJ2-1 and V is TRBV27; 7 bases are a match to TRBD1. The CDR3 is made up of 12 amino acids. Germline V gene data show CDR1 as MNHEY and CDR2 as SMNVEV (reference sequence). V lost 6 bases, J lost 8 bases, and 4 bases stayed unmatched. CDR3 residues: CASRKGGDEQFF. CDR3 DNA sequence: TGTGCCAGCAGAAAAGGGGGCGATGAGCAGTTCTTC.

This clone was detected only a few times. This rearrangement joins TRBV2 to TRBJ1-5; tentatively, D is TRBD1 (5 bases). Looked up from germline, CDR1 is SNHLY and CDR2 is FYNNEI. V gave up 4 bases and J gave up 4 bases, with 11 bases separating them. The length of the CDR3 is 14 residues. CDR3 protein: CASSGSRENQPQHF. CDR3 coding DNA: TGTGCCAGCAGTGGCTCCAGGGAGAATCAGCCCCAGCATTTT.

The gene calls are TRBV10-1 and TRBJ2-1; D perhaps matches TRBD2 (6 bases). CDR3 size: 13 residues. The germline gives CDR1 WNHNN, CDR2 SYGVQD (reference sequence). Trimming removed 4 bases at V and 2 bases at J, with 6 bases between. The CDR3 spells CASSGTTYNEQFF. The CDR3 DNA sequence: TGCGCCAGCAGTGGGACTACCTACAATGAGCAGTTCTTC.

The chain couples TRBV10-3 to TRBJ1-1, with a possible D match to TRBD1 (5 bases). Germline CDR1 reads ENHRY; CDR2 reads SYGVKD. Trimming took 6 bases from V and 2 from J, leaving 13 bases between them. The CDR3 loop spans 14 amino acids. CDR3 coding DNA: TGTGCCATCAGGACCTTCGGGGCCAACACTGAAGCTTTCTTT. Encoded protein: CAIRTFGANTEAFF.

The V and J genes are TRBV19 and TRBJ1-1; D is undetermined. Germline-derived CDR1 and CDR2 are LNHDA and SQIVND (reference sequence). The CDR3 loop spans 13 amino acids. V was cut by 6 bases and J by 11 bases, with 19 bases left in between. The CDR3 DNA is TGTGCCAGTAGCTCCGTAAGAGGGTTGGATGCTTTCTTT. It translates to CASSSVRGLDAFF.

This chain links TRBV7-2 with TRBJ2-1, with unresolved D. This CDR3 region has 15 residues. Germline V gene lookup returns CDR1 SGHTA and CDR2 FQGNSA. The V and J ends lost 1 base and 6 bases respectively, with 13 bases between them. This CDR3 is CASSLGPDPVNEQFF. CDR3 DNA: TGTGCCAGCAGCTTAGGGCCCGACCCCGTCAATGAGCAGTTCTTC.

The gene calls are TRBV6-1 and TRBJ1-5; D gene ambiguous. Deletions cut 6 bases from V and 5 bases from J, with 11 bases between. Germline-derived CDR1 and CDR2 are MNHNS and SASEGT. The CDR3 has 13 amino acids. In DNA form, the CDR3 reads TGTGCCAGCAGCCCAGAAGTATATCAGCCCCAGCATTTT. It specifies CASSPEVYQPQHF.

In this sample, this clone turned up once. J is TRBJ2-5 and V is TRBV7-9; D perhaps matches TRBD1 (5 bases). V lost 1 base and J 0 bases, leaving 9 bases between the germline ends. The CDR3 spans 15 residues. Germline CDR1 SEHNR, CDR2 FQNEAQ (reference sequence). CDR3 in amino acids: CASSLGQRDQETQYF. The CDR3 bases are TGTGCCAGCAGCTTAGGACAGCGAGACCAAGAGACCCAGTACTTC.

This clone was seen a few times. This chain joins TRBV11-2 and TRBJ2-1; 15 bases align to TRBD2. This CDR3 is 15 amino acids long. J was trimmed by 6 bases and V by 6 bases; bases with no gene match: 3. Germline values: CDR1 SGHAT, CDR2 FQNNGV. CDR3 in amino acids: CASSRTSGRGNEQFF. The CDR3 bases are TGTGCCAGCAGTAGGACTAGCGGGAGGGGCAATGAGCAGTTCTTC.